The T cell receptor (beta chain) described here comes from a study of cytomegalovirus exposure and HLA in healthy donors (TCRdb year 2017). Turning to the overall study: According to a later analysis, one platform produced both the 120 validation repertoires and the 670 or so repertoires of the first cohort. To predict cytomegalovirus infection status, the study combined high-throughput TCR immunosequencing, statistical association of individual TCRs with disease status, and machine learning. A separate validation cohort of over 95 different subjects was used in addition to the approximately 610-subject first cohort. The study aimed to test whether cataloging public T cell receptors could reveal signatures of past pathogen exposure.

As concerns this clone: Its antigen is currently not known. Within one base of it there is no much larger clone, and no base qualities were kept.

The receptor library was made with the immunoSEQ multiplex PCR assay. Concerning the study's data processing: A statistical classification framework was developed to diagnose cytomegalovirus status using the catalog of TCR beta chain sequences. Sourced from immuneACCESS, this table was stored by TCRdb with only in-frame sequences that have V and J called. A share of the clones is absent; for the studies checked, an unresolved V gene accounts for under half, and the remainder has no known explanation. D and trimming were read from the DNA, whereas the V and J calls and clone size are those reported in that table. Here the sample has around 60,000 clones; 90% occur a single time. Roughly 1% of the sample rests with the top ten. Separate from the approximately 690-subject first cohort, the validation cohort of about 120 subjects was the group to which the donors belonged. V was cut back by 0 bases and J by 6 bases, leaving a gap of 13 bases between them. CDR3 length: 15 amino acids, cysteine to phenylalanine. The only DNA kept is the CDR3, 45 bases in frame from the first base. The germline V gene yields LGHNA for CDR1 and YNFKEQ for CDR2.

What the study reported, not specific to this receptor: In vitro tests confirmed that a few of the cytomegalovirus-associated TCR beta chains recognize cytomegalovirus antigens. Of the cluster scores, roughly 95% were above 0 in a later analysis, which found that TCRs clustered in the first cohort also tended to co-occur in the 120 or so validation repertoires. The classifier was reported to diagnose cytomegalovirus status with high specificity and sensitivity in both the original cohort and the validation cohort. Most TCR sequences were seen in very few donors, while some public TCRs were found in many individuals. It was suggested by the authors that the approach could potentially be generalized to other disease states and immunological phenotypes. All 130 or so repertoires were used to score co-occurrence in the validation cohort in a later analysis, because that analysis had no HLA typing for the cohort. In the study, approximately 160 TCR beta chains were listed as associated with cytomegalovirus.

The rearrangement joined TRBV4-2 to TRBJ2-3, with the D gene not confidently named. The origin of this receptor is a man aged 18 to 30 in good health and CMV-seronegative. Sequencing was carried out using PBMCs. For the CDR3, the sequence is CASSQDPRNPDTQYF. The nucleotide sequence reads TGTGCCAGCAGCCAAGATCCGAGGAATCCCGATACGCAGTATTTT.